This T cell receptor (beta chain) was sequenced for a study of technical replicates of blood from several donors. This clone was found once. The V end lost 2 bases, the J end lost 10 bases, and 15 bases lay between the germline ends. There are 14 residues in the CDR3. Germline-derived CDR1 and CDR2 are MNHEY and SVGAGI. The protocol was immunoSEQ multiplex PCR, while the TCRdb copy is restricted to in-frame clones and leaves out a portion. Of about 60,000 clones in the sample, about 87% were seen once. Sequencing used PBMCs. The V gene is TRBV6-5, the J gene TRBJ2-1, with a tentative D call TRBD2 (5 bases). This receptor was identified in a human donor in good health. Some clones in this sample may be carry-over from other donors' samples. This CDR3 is CASSYEPGLGEQFF. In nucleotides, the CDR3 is TGTGCCAGCAGTTACGAGCCGGGATTGGGGGAGCAGTTCTTC.